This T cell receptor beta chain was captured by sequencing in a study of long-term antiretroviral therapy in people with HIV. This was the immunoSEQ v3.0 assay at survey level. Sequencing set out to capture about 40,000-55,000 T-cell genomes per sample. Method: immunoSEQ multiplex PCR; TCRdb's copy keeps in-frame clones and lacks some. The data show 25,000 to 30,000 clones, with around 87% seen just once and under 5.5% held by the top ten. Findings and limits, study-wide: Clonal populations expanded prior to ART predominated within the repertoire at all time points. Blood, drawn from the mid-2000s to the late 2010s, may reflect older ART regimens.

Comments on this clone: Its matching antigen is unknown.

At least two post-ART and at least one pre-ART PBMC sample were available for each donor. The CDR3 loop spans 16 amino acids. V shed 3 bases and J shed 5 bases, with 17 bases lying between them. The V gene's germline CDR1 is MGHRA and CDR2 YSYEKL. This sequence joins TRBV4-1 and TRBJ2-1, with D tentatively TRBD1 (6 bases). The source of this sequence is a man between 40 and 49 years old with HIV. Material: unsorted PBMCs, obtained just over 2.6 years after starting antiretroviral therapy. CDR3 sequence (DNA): TGCGCCAGCAGCCAGCCACTCCGGGACACCAACAATGAGCAGTTCTTC. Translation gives CASSQPLRDTNNEQFF.